This T cell receptor (beta chain) derives from a study of identical twins. General study findings and limits: Fewer insertions were carried by abundant cord blood beta clonotypes, but none was seen in memory repertoires.

A word on this clonotype: No antigen is known for it.

TCRdb re-derived calls from the 5' RACE reads in MiXCR, one entry per CDR3 protein. In the table there are roughly 1,500,000 distinct CDR3 sequences, 25% to 35% of which are singletons. With V trimmed by 2 bases and J by 4 bases, 10 bases remained unmatched. CDR1 MGHDK and CDR2 SYGVNS come from the germline V gene. The CDR3 consists of 17 residues. The V and J genes are TRBV25-1 and TRBJ1-2, with 10 bases aligning to TRBD1. Sequenced: cord blood. This TCR derives from a newborn girl in good health. CDR3 coding DNA: TGTGCCAGCAGTGAAAGGACAGGGGGGCTGGGTAGCTATGGCTACACCTTC. Protein sequence: CASSERTGGLGSYGYTF.